This T cell receptor (beta chain) comes out of a study of blood T cell repertoires in COVID-19. V was pared by 0 bases and J by 7 bases, with 12 bases between. The germline CDR1 and CDR2 sequences are SNHLY and FYNNEI. The CDR3 runs 15 residues. Sequencing was performed with immunoSEQ multiplex PCR; in TCRdb, only in-frame clones are kept and a portion is missing. This table has about 170,000 clones, around nine tenths appearing once. This receptor was taken from a woman aged 18-30 years who had recovered from COVID-19. This sequence joins TRBV2 and TRBJ1-4, with D maybe TRBD1 (5 bases). The sequencing input was PBMCs or T cells enriched from blood (not recorded which). The CDR3 DNA follows: TGTGCCAGCAGTGAAGCTGGGAGGGGAATTGAAAAACTGTTTTTT. Residues: CASSEAGRGIEKLFF.